These T cell receptor beta chains were read from a single sample in a study of blood T cell repertoires in COVID-19. The table came from immunoSEQ multiplex PCR; TCRdb's copy has only in-frame clones and leaves some out. The profile shows over 60,000 clones, over 70% of them singletons. Specimen: peripheral blood. These receptors were obtained from a human donor in a cohort sampled during active COVID-19. CDR3s include the opening cysteine and the closing phenylalanine or tryptophan. The order of the fields is J gene, D gene, V gene, CDR3 protein. D genes are given only for firm matches.

>TRBJ2-1|NA|TRBV2
CASTSSPGSSYNEQFF
>TRBJ1-2|TRBD1|TRBV5-1
CASTEGASNYGYTF
>TRBJ2-2|TRBD1|TRBV6-5
CASSPDRAGELFF
>TRBJ1-2|TRBD1|TRBV19
CASSPGQARRGYTF
>TRBJ2-1|NA|TRBV5-5
CASSLDRAASEQFF
>TRBJ2-3|TRBD2|TRBV5-4
CASTGGRGDTQYF
>TRBJ1-1|NA|TRBV5-4
CASSPATGNTEAFF
>TRBJ2-7|TRBD2|TRBV5-4
CASSPGGRGGNYEQYF
>TRBJ1-1|TRBD1|TRBV13
CASSTTGEMNTEAFF
>TRBJ1-1|TRBD1|TRBV3-1/TRBV3-2
CASSPDQGVNTEAFF
>TRBJ2-7|NA|TRBV5-5
CASSQTTNLREQYF
>TRBJ1-2|NA|TRBV3-1/TRBV3-2
CASWGGRSYGYTF
>TRBJ1-1|NA|TRBV6-5
CAAGQQYTEAFF
>TRBJ2-7|NA|TRBV7-2
CASSLSLRAQYF
>TRBJ1-6|TRBD1|TRBV27
CASSLTGGTALSPLHF
>TRBJ2-2|TRBD2|TRBV4-1
CASISIQRGHRLAGGFTGELFF
>TRBJ1-2|NA|TRBV30
CAWDRNYGYTF
>TRBJ1-2|NA|TRBV5-6
CASSLGQAPSYGYTF
>TRBJ2-7|TRBD1|TRBV18
CASSPRKGGEGVYEQYF
>TRBJ2-3|NA|TRBV10-3
CAISESTGTDTQYF
>TRBJ2-1|NA|TRBV27
CAVQTLVNEQFF
>TRBJ2-3|TRBD2|TRBV19
CASTERGLTSNTQYF
>TRBJ2-4|TRBD1|TRBV27
CASSSQGKNIQYF
>TRBJ2-1|TRBD2|TRBV7-6
CASRESGSVYNEQFF
>TRBJ2-5|TRBD1|TRBV29-1
CSVDDAYQGAQETQYF
>TRBJ1-6|NA|TRBV5-1
CASSLSQGGSPLHF
>TRBJ2-7|TRBD2|TRBV14
CASSPGTRVEQYF
>TRBJ2-5|NA|TRBV3-1/TRBV3-2
CASSADGGRETQYF
>TRBJ2-3|TRBD1|TRBV9
CASSVSGDRGTDTQYF
>TRBJ1-2|NA|TRBV30
CAWSVSGGAGYGYTF
>TRBJ1-5|TRBD1|TRBV28
CASTRGAQGANQPQHF
>TRBJ2-1|NA|TRBV19
CASSTSLYNEQFF
>TRBJ2-2|TRBD2|TRBV7-8
CASSPYGGITGELFF
>TRBJ1-1|NA|TRBV7-8
CASSLAPGVAEAFF
>TRBJ1-1|NA|TRBV6-5
CASSYIGGKGSTEAFF
>TRBJ2-5|NA|TRBV6-5
CASSYSGEKRTQYF
>TRBJ1-1|NA|TRBV10-3
CAIRDRKNTEAFF
>TRBJ2-4|TRBD1|TRBV7-9
CATGQGLAKNIQYF
>TRBJ2-3|NA|TRBV25-1
CASSAPDRGDTQYF
>TRBJ1-1|NA|TRBV12-3/TRBV12-4
CASSLQVSTEAFF
>TRBJ2-1|TRBD2|TRBV10-3
CAISRAGGPGNEQFF
>TRBJ1-1|TRBD1|TRBV29-1
CSVRQGTGDTEAFF
>TRBJ2-2|TRBD2|TRBV15
CATSRKREGAGELFF
>TRBJ1-2|TRBD1|TRBV6-2/TRBV6-3
CASSRIGQGRYGYTF
>TRBJ1-2|TRBD1|TRBV27
CASSPGGQNYGYTF
>TRBJ2-5|TRBD1|TRBV11-2
CASSLRTGNQETQYF
>TRBJ2-3|NA|TRBV19
CASRDSAEDTQYF
>TRBJ2-7|NA|TRBV7-6
CASSQAMGRADF
>TRBJ2-5|NA|TRBV30
CAWSVRGETQYF
>TRBJ2-5|TRBD2|TRBV15
CATSRDAPFLLAGGETQYF